This TCR beta chain emerged from a study of metastatic and nonmetastatic thyroid tumors (dated by TCRdb to the early 2020s). Context from the whole study: The researchers compared repertoires between peripheral blood samples and tumor or nodule tissue samples from patients with malignant or benign thyroid disease. Findings and caveats that apply to the study as a whole: In both blood and tumor samples, TCR beta diversity was reported to be significantly higher in malignant tumors than in benign nodules.

None of the patients had been given any treatment before thyroid surgery. Using T-cell receptor beta sequencing, the study looked back at clinical samples from patients collected from about 2011 to 2018. The junction shows trimming of 4 bases on V and 1 base on J, plus 17 bases between the germline ends. Inclusive of the bounding cysteine and phenylalanine, the CDR3 is 16 residues long. Left in the record is the CDR3 DNA by itself, 48 bases read in frame from the first base. The germline V gene (reference sequence) sets CDR1 to PRHDT and CDR2 to FYEKMQ. This clone was counted ten times or more. It has no known antigen specificity. Nothing much larger sits one base from this clone, and base qualities are not available. Library method: PCR. Data came from an Illumina HiSeq 4000. The TCR beta-chain CDR3 region of each patient was profiled by high-throughput sequencing. The study's processing was this. CDR3 differences across clinicopathological groups were used to build a classifier for discriminating distant-metastatic papillary thyroid cancer patients. Repertoire diversity was assessed with the Shannon index, and tumor-blood repertoire similarity with the Morisita-Horn index. Through fastp at Q25 and MiXCR, TCRdb rebuilt clones from the public reads, retaining in-frame beta chains. These V and J calls derive from TCRdb rather than the authors' analysis. This sample is represented by roughly 18,000 clones; 30% to 35% of them were singletons. The biggest ten clones account for approximately 22% of the sample.

The sequence was collected from a female donor with papillary thyroid cancer or a benign thyroid nodule (not recorded which). Some clones in this sample may be carry-over from other donors' samples. Sequenced material: adjacent normal tissue. The chain was built from TRBV13 and TRBJ2-7; a confident D gene designation cannot be given. The encoded CDR3 is CASSSRWGKVSYEQYF. The nucleotides are TGTGCCAGCAGCTCCCGGTGGGGTAAGGTATCCTACGAGCAGTACTTC.